Each of the 5 T cell receptor beta chains below was sequenced from the same sample in a study of blood T cell repertoires in COVID-19 (dated by TCRdb to about 2020). Library prep was done by the immunoSEQ multiplex PCR assay. TCRdb holds this immuneACCESS table with in-frame rearrangements only. Some clones are missing; in checked studies, unresolved V genes explain under half, and the rest has no known cause. Across this sample there are some 300,000 clones, with roughly nine tenths seen only once. Together, the top ten hold about 4.2% of the sample. Sequenced: PBMCs or T cells enriched from blood (not recorded which). These receptors were obtained from a woman in her thirties who had been exposed to COVID-19.

DNA for the CDR3: TGTGCCAGTAGTTACCACCCCGGGACAGGGGCCCAGCCCCAGCATTTT. Protein sequence: CASSYHPGTGAQPQHF. V is TRBV19 and J is TRBJ1-5; 10 bases are a match to TRBD1. CDR1 is LNHDA and CDR2 is SQIVND in the germline V gene (reference sequence). The ends lost 5 bases at V and 7 bases at J; junction bases unmatched: 11. The length of the CDR3 is 16 residues.

The chain combines TRBV11-2 with TRBJ1-2; TRBD1 might be the D (6 bases). Germline V gene lookup returns CDR1 SGHAT and CDR2 FQNNGV. Between the trimmed V and J ends, which lost 5 bases and 2 bases, there was a span of 12 bases. The CDR3 has 14 amino acids. The CDR3 here is CASSPPTGNYGYTF. CDR3 DNA sequence: TGTGCCAGCAGCCCCCCTACAGGGAACTATGGCTACACCTTC. The variable domain in full, completed from reference TRBV11-2 and TRBJ1-2, reads EAGVAQSPRYKIIEKRQSVAFWCNPISGHATLYWYQQILGQGPKLLIQFQNNGVVDDSQLPKDRFSAERLKGVDSTLKIQPAKLEDSAVYLCASSPPTGNYGYTFGSGTRLTVV.

The chain links TRBV6-5 to TRBJ2-2, with 8 bases aligning to TRBD1. This CDR3 region has 14 residues. Trimming cost V 6 bases and J 5 bases; bases outside gene matches: 5. The germline CDR1 and CDR2 sequences are MNHEY and SVGAGI. CDR3 nucleotide sequence: TGTGCCAGCAGACAGGGGGTAAAAACCGGGGAGCTGTTTTTT. Residues: CASRQGVKTGELFF.

The chain has TRBV5-1 and TRBJ2-1; 8 bases are a match to TRBD1. The germline V gene has CDR1 SGHRS and CDR2 YFSETQ. CDR3 length: 17 residues. V shed 2 bases and J 6 bases; nucleotides not matched to a gene: 13. For the CDR3, the DNA is TGCGCCAGCAGCTTAGACAGGGGTGAGGGGATAGCCAATGAGCAGTTCTTC. Encoded protein: CASSLDRGEGIANEQFF.

The chain uses TRBV5-1 and TRBJ2-7, with 8 bases identical to TRBD1. The CDR3 runs 15 residues. J lost 5 bases, V lost 4 bases, and 11 bases had no gene match. Germline loops: CDR1 SGHRS, CDR2 YFSETQ. For the CDR3, the DNA is TGCGCCAGCAGCCTACGAAGACAGGGACAGGACGAGCAGTACTTC. Translation: CASSLRRQGQDEQYF.